A selection of T cell receptor beta chains follows, all from one sample in a study of blood T cell repertoires in COVID-19. Using immunoSEQ multiplex PCR, the repertoire was profiled, and TCRdb retains in-frame clones only, with some absent. The repertoire holds 200,000 or so clones, about 86% seen once, with approximately 7.6% in the top ten. Sequenced material: PBMCs or T cells enriched from blood (not recorded which). These receptors came from a man aged 40-49 years who had recovered from COVID-19. The CDR3 runs from the conserved cysteine through the conserved F or W. The listing skips clone size in some rows; elsewhere it reads once, few, many or a size class.

abundance: once; v_gene: TRBV6-5; j_gene: TRBJ2-7; CDR3aa: CASGPGGYEQYF
abundance: once; v_gene: TRBV5-6; j_gene: TRBJ2-5; CDR3aa: CASINRGEETQYF
abundance: few; v_gene: TRBV10-2; j_gene: TRBJ1-2; CDR3aa: CASSLWGLGRYTF
abundance: .; v_gene: TRBV15; j_gene: TRBJ1-1; CDR3aa: CATSRDTIARNTEAFF
abundance: .; v_gene: TRBV6-2/TRBV6-3; j_gene: TRBJ2-2; CDR3aa: CASSPGPGELFF
abundance: .; v_gene: TRBV6-5; j_gene: TRBJ1-5; CDR3aa: CASSLRHRGQPQHF
abundance: .; v_gene: TRBV7-8; j_gene: TRBJ2-7; CDR3aa: CASSLPTGGEYEQYF
abundance: few; v_gene: TRBV19; j_gene: TRBJ1-2; CDR3aa: CASSIWGDDGYTF
abundance: .; v_gene: TRBV6-5; j_gene: TRBJ1-5; CDR3aa: CASSPQGFGQPQHF
abundance: .; v_gene: TRBV4-1; j_gene: TRBJ1-5; CDR3aa: CASSQAPGGNQPQHF
abundance: .; v_gene: TRBV11-2; j_gene: TRBJ1-6; CDR3aa: CASRGLGGLSSPLHF
abundance: .; v_gene: TRBV15; j_gene: TRBJ2-1; CDR3aa: CATEGLAFDSTEQFF
abundance: .; v_gene: TRBV13; j_gene: TRBJ2-1; CDR3aa: CASSLGLLAGGMYEQFF
abundance: .; v_gene: TRBV7-6; j_gene: TRBJ2-7; CDR3aa: CASSSQDAQDYEQYF
abundance: .; v_gene: TRBV7-7; j_gene: TRBJ1-1; CDR3aa: CASSVKQGTEAFF
abundance: once; v_gene: TRBV19; j_gene: TRBJ2-7; CDR3aa: CASSFQGNEQYF
abundance: .; v_gene: TRBV24-1; j_gene: TRBJ1-6; CDR3aa: CATSEAGPPNSPLHF
abundance: .; v_gene: TRBV2; j_gene: TRBJ1-6; CDR3aa: CASSTDRVRSPLHF
abundance: .; v_gene: TRBV19; j_gene: TRBJ1-1; CDR3aa: CASKEWEGYTEAFF
abundance: few; v_gene: TRBV3-1/TRBV3-2; j_gene: TRBJ1-1; CDR3aa: CASSHDLAVGTEAFF
abundance: .; v_gene: TRBV5-4; j_gene: TRBJ1-1; CDR3aa: CASSLGVQGTEAFF
abundance: .; v_gene: TRBV11-2; j_gene: TRBJ1-2; CDR3aa: CASSLSGEKANYGYTF
abundance: .; v_gene: TRBV4-3; j_gene: TRBJ1-2; CDR3aa: CASSQDRASNYGYTF
abundance: .; v_gene: TRBV6-2/TRBV6-3; j_gene: TRBJ2-7; CDR3aa: CASSQRAGGPSEQYF
abundance: many; v_gene: TRBV3-1/TRBV3-2; j_gene: TRBJ1-2; CDR3aa: CASSHPPGQGVYGYTF
abundance: .; v_gene: TRBV7-9; j_gene: TRBJ1-1; CDR3aa: CASSLGTGNTEAFF
abundance: .; v_gene: TRBV28; j_gene: TRBJ2-5; CDR3aa: CASLGGGARETQYF
abundance: .; v_gene: TRBV9; j_gene: TRBJ1-2; CDR3aa: CASSVGGRGYTF
abundance: .; v_gene: TRBV20-1; j_gene: TRBJ1-3; CDR3aa: CSASERAGNTIYF
abundance: .; v_gene: TRBV6-5; j_gene: TRBJ1-1; CDR3aa: CASSPQGPNTEAFF
abundance: few; v_gene: TRBV5-1; j_gene: TRBJ1-1; CDR3aa: CASSFLQGPEAFF
abundance: .; v_gene: TRBV7-2; j_gene: TRBJ2-3; CDR3aa: CASSRTSGGGTDTQYF
abundance: .; v_gene: TRBV2; j_gene: TRBJ1-2; CDR3aa: CASSETQGRGYTF
abundance: .; v_gene: TRBV21-1; j_gene: TRBJ1-1; CDR3aa: CASSKEGFRGELNTEAFF
abundance: .; v_gene: TRBV3-1/TRBV3-2; j_gene: TRBJ1-1; CDR3aa: CASSHESQGAVAFF
abundance: .; v_gene: TRBV7-6; j_gene: TRBJ2-1; CDR3aa: CASRYESGGSYNEQFF
abundance: few; v_gene: TRBV2; j_gene: TRBJ1-6; CDR3aa: CASSAPRRDSPLHF
abundance: .; v_gene: TRBV7-9; j_gene: TRBJ2-7; CDR3aa: CASSLSSTGVHEQYF
abundance: once; v_gene: TRBV14; j_gene: TRBJ1-5; CDR3aa: CASSQRNQPQHF
abundance: .; v_gene: TRBV27; j_gene: TRBJ2-7; CDR3aa: CASSLIIGTASYEQYF
abundance: once; v_gene: TRBV2; j_gene: TRBJ2-2; CDR3aa: CASRVQGDNTGELFF
abundance: .; v_gene: TRBV6-4; j_gene: TRBJ2-3; CDR3aa: CASSTSGGFADTQYF
abundance: once; v_gene: TRBV12-2; j_gene: TRBJ1-1; CDR3aa: CASRPTRQRNTEAFF
abundance: .; v_gene: TRBV18; j_gene: TRBJ1-1; CDR3aa: CASSPRQGDEAFF
abundance: .; v_gene: TRBV11-2; j_gene: TRBJ1-4; CDR3aa: CASSLGTRDRVEKLFF
abundance: .; v_gene: TRBV19; j_gene: TRBJ2-7; CDR3aa: CASSIGGGPSYEQYF
abundance: .; v_gene: TRBV2; j_gene: TRBJ1-2; CDR3aa: CASSISGSAGGYTF
abundance: .; v_gene: TRBV29-1; j_gene: TRBJ1-2; CDR3aa: CSVAGAAYGYTF
abundance: few; v_gene: TRBV9; j_gene: TRBJ2-3; CDR3aa: CASSVVGTGGWQDTQYF
abundance: .; v_gene: TRBV3-1/TRBV3-2; j_gene: TRBJ1-2; CDR3aa: CASSLHRDRDDYGYTF
abundance: .; v_gene: TRBV10-3; j_gene: TRBJ2-1; CDR3aa: CAISDPRGSHNEQFF
abundance: .; v_gene: TRBV4-1; j_gene: TRBJ2-6; CDR3aa: CASSQGRQGNSGANVLTF
abundance: .; v_gene: TRBV3-1/TRBV3-2; j_gene: TRBJ2-5; CDR3aa: CAIGTGGGETQYF
abundance: .; v_gene: TRBV27; j_gene: TRBJ2-1; CDR3aa: CASSYRGLAGYNEQFF
abundance: once; v_gene: TRBV23-1; j_gene: TRBJ1-6; CDR3aa: CASSPHQNDKHVYNSPLHF
abundance: .; v_gene: TRBV6-5; j_gene: TRBJ2-7; CDR3aa: CASSYGGLLGGEQYF
abundance: .; v_gene: TRBV29-1; j_gene: TRBJ2-4; CDR3aa: CSVGEPGQARPNIQYF